This is a list of T cell receptor beta chains from one sample in a study of T cells after yellow fever vaccination. TCRdb re-called the 5' RACE reads through MiXCR, storing one row per CDR3 protein. The table records under 350,000 distinct CDR3 sequences, over 4% of them present only once. This specimen consisted of PBMCs, obtained 5 days after the yellow fever booster vaccination. These receptors all stem from a man in his late teens or twenties who received the YFV17D yellow fever vaccine. The CDR3 runs from the conserved cysteine through the conserved F or W. D genes are given only for firm matches. The listing skips clone size in some rows; elsewhere it reads once, few, many or a size class.

v_gene: TRBV4-3; d_gene: .; abundance: few; j_gene: TRBJ2-5; CDR3aa: CASSLDLYQETQYF; CDR3nt: TGCGCCAGCAGCCTAGATTTGTACCAAGAGACCCAGTACTTC
v_gene: TRBV20-1; d_gene: .; abundance: many; j_gene: TRBJ1-2; CDR3aa: CSARVREGGYGYTF; CDR3nt: TGCAGTGCTAGGGTTCGGGAAGGAGGCTATGGCTACACCTTC
v_gene: TRBV7-7; d_gene: .; abundance: few; j_gene: TRBJ2-5; CDR3aa: CASSLQLDQETQYF; CDR3nt: TGTGCCAGCAGCTTACAGCTAGACCAAGAGACCCAGTACTTC
v_gene: TRBV5-4; d_gene: .; abundance: .; j_gene: TRBJ1-3; CDR3aa: CASSSVGGNTIYF; CDR3nt: TGTGCCAGCAGCTCGGTGGGGGGCAACACCATATATTTT
v_gene: TRBV4-2; d_gene: .; abundance: few; j_gene: TRBJ1-1; CDR3aa: CASSQDQYAEAFF; CDR3nt: TGTGCCAGCAGCCAAGATCAGTATGCTGAAGCTTTCTTT
v_gene: TRBV7-6; d_gene: .; abundance: many; j_gene: TRBJ1-1; CDR3aa: CASSSETNTEAFF; CDR3nt: TGTGCCAGCAGCTCCGAGACGAACACTGAAGCTTTCTTT
v_gene: TRBV7-2; d_gene: .; abundance: many; j_gene: TRBJ2-1; CDR3aa: CASSPGRGGGIYNEQFF; CDR3nt: TGTGCCAGCAGCCCCGGTAGAGGGGGGGGCATCTACAATGAGCAGTTCTTC
v_gene: TRBV18; d_gene: .; abundance: .; j_gene: TRBJ1-6; CDR3aa: CASSPTDGRPLHF; CDR3nt: TGTGCCAGCTCACCCACTGACGGACGTCCCCTCCACTTT
v_gene: TRBV7-9; d_gene: TRBD1; abundance: few; j_gene: TRBJ2-1; CDR3aa: CASSTWTGNNEQFF; CDR3nt: TGTGCCAGCAGCACTTGGACAGGGAACAATGAGCAGTTCTTC
v_gene: TRBV6-5; d_gene: .; abundance: few; j_gene: TRBJ2-7; CDR3aa: CASRPSGTHYEQYF; CDR3nt: TGTGCCAGCAGGCCCTCGGGGACCCACTACGAGCAGTACTTC
v_gene: TRBV7-8; d_gene: TRBD1; abundance: many; j_gene: TRBJ2-1; CDR3aa: CASSLEGTGLPSSYNEQFF; CDR3nt: TGTGCCAGCAGCTTAGAAGGGACAGGGCTTCCCAGCTCCTACAATGAGCAGTTCTTC
v_gene: TRBV10-1; d_gene: .; abundance: .; j_gene: TRBJ1-5; CDR3aa: CASSESRGGQPQHF; CDR3nt: TGCGCCAGCAGTGAGTCAAGGGGAGGACAGCCCCAGCATTTT
v_gene: TRBV6-5; d_gene: .; abundance: few; j_gene: TRBJ1-2; CDR3aa: CASSYPLGSRNYGYTF; CDR3nt: TGTGCCAGCAGTTACCCCCTCGGCAGCCGCAACTATGGCTACACCTTC
v_gene: TRBV12-3/TRBV12-4; d_gene: .; abundance: many; j_gene: TRBJ2-1; CDR3aa: CASSLLGGEQFF; CDR3nt: TGTGCCAGCAGTTTATTGGGGGGTGAGCAGTTCTTC